Described below is a single T cell receptor beta chain sequence and its context. Its antigen is still unknown. The record originates from a study of T cells after yellow fever vaccination. Across the study: Fractions low in cell number were prepared with SMART-Seq v4 Ultra Low Input. Study-level points and caveats: Bulk-population clonotypes that are abundant could appear as contaminants in FACS-sorted repertoires.

The CDR3 has 18 amino acids. Germline V gene sequence: CDR1 MNHEY, CDR2 SVGEGT. V was clipped by 2 bases and J by 3 bases; unmatched bases: 8. TCRdb redid the calling of the 5' RACE reads with MiXCR, one entry per CDR3 protein. Found here are 600,000 to 750,000 distinct CDR3 sequences, about 12% of them singletons; the top ten hold 14% to 15%. The TCR comes from a man aged 25 to 40 who received the YFV17D yellow fever vaccine. The chain is built from TRBV6-2 or TRBV6-3 and TRBJ2-3; 13 bases match TRBD2. Sequencing used PBMCs, obtained on the day of the yellow fever booster vaccination. CDR3 protein: CASSYRTSGSLGTDTQYF. CDR3 in DNA: TGTGCCAGCAGTTACCGGACTAGCGGGAGCCTGGGGACAGATACGCAGTATTTT.